These 13 T cell receptor beta chains were all obtained from the same sample, sequenced in a study of blood T cell repertoires in COVID-19 (dated by TCRdb to 2020 to 2022). The receptor library was made with the immunoSEQ multiplex PCR assay. TCRdb holds this immuneACCESS table with in-frame rearrangements only. Some clones are missing; in checked studies, unresolved V genes explain under half, and the rest has no known cause. The sample table contains approximately 60,000 clones; only one count was recorded for just over 85% of them. The ten largest clones represent approximately 3% of the sample. Input material: peripheral blood. The receptors were sampled from a man between 50 and 59 years old with active COVID-19.

V is TRBV7-3 and J is TRBJ2-2, with 7 bases fitting TRBD2. Germline trimming cut 4 bases from V and 5 bases from J; bases unmatched to any gene: 4. CDR1 is SGHTA, CDR2 FQGTGA, per germline. The CDR3 is 14 residues long. CDR3 residues: CASSSGGGTGELFF. The CDR3 coding sequence is TGTGCCAGCAGCTCGGGGGGAGGTACCGGGGAGCTGTTTTTT. Complete variable domain (other parts from reference TRBV7-3 and TRBJ2-2): GAGVSQTPSNKVTEKGKYVELRCDPISGHTALYWYRQSLGQGPEFLIYFQGTGAADDSGLPNDRFFAVRPEGSVSTLKIQRTERGDSAVYLCASSSGGGTGELFFGEGSRLTVL.

The rearrangement joins TRBV2 to TRBJ2-3, with 7 bases that match TRBD1. J lost 1 base, V lost 3 bases, and 1 base had no gene match. The CDR3 runs to 14 residues. CDR1 SNHLY and CDR2 FYNNEI come from the germline V gene. In DNA form, the CDR3 reads TGTGCCAGCAGTGAGCAGGGGGGCACAGATACGCAGTATTTT. As protein: CASSEQGGTDTQYF.

The rearrangement joins TRBV6-5 to TRBJ1-1, with D uncertain. From germline, CDR1 is MNHEY and CDR2 SVGAGI. The V end was cut by 7 bases, the J end by 1 base, with 13 bases between. This CDR3 comprises 14 residues. CDR3: CASTPARGNTEAFF. The DNA of the CDR3 is TGTGCCAGCACCCCGGCCCGAGGGAACACTGAAGCTTTCTTT.

This chain joins TRBV7-9 and TRBJ2-3, with 8 bases identical to TRBD2. The J segment lost 2 bases and the V segment lost 3 bases, leaving 7 bases of the junction unmatched. Germline V gene data show CDR1 as SEHNR and CDR2 as FQNEAQ (reference sequence). This CDR3 comprises 16 residues. For the CDR3, the DNA is TGTGCCAGCAGCTTTTGGCCGGGACTAGACACAGATACGCAGTATTTT. This gives the protein CASSFWPGLDTDTQYF.

The J gene is TRBJ1-2, the V gene TRBV6-5, with 7 bases fitting TRBD1. Germline assignment: CDR1 MNHEY and CDR2 SVGAGI. V lost 6 bases to trimming and J lost 1 base; unmatched junction nucleotides: 5. This CDR3 is 14 amino acids long. DNA of the CDR3: TGTGCCAGCAGATCAGGGGGAAGTAACTATGGCTACACCTTC. Translation: CASRSGGSNYGYTF.

The rearrangement uses TRBV4-1 and TRBJ2-1, with D uncertain. The CDR3 spans 18 residues. Trimming shortened V by 2 bases and J by 1 base, and 18 bases separated the two germline ends. Germline-derived CDR1 and CDR2 are MGHRA and YSYEKL. The CDR3 DNA follows: TGCGCCAGCAGCCAAACCGGTCTGAGGTCGCGTTCCTACAATGAGCAGTTCTTC. Translated: CASSQTGLRSRSYNEQFF.

V is TRBV30 and J is TRBJ1-3; tentative D call: TRBD1 (6 bases). Germline assignment: CDR1 GTSNPN and CDR2 SVGIG (reference sequence). Between the trimmed V and J ends, which lost 3 bases and 0 bases, there was a span of 12 bases. This CDR3 contains 15 residues. The CDR3 is CAWRDSGFSGNTIYF. The CDR3, as DNA: TGTGCCTGGAGGGACAGCGGCTTCTCTGGAAACACCATATATTTT. Looking up the rest from reference TRBV30 and TRBJ1-3 gives the full variable domain: SQTIHQWPATLVQPVGSPLSLECTVEGTSNPNLYWYRQAAGRGLQLLFYSVGIGQISSEVPQNLSASRPQDRQFILSSKKLLLSDSGFYLCAWRDSGFSGNTIYFGEGSWLTVV.

This clone has only one observation. The chain has TRBV7-3 and TRBJ2-5; 8 bases match TRBD1. Germline assignment: CDR1 SGHTA and CDR2 FQGTGA. CDR3 length: 15 amino acids. V dropped 5 bases and J dropped 2; count of bases not matched to a gene: 7. CDR3 residues: CASSVSRTGQETQYF. CDR3 DNA: TGTGCCAGCAGCGTCTCCAGGACAGGGCAAGAGACCCAGTACTTC.

The chain joins TRBV15 to TRBJ2-7, with TRBD1 identical over 7 bases. V trimming: 1 base; J trimming: 3 bases; junction bases outside the gene matches: 6. CDR3 length equals 15 residues. Germline CDR1 and CDR2: LNHNV and YYDKDF (reference sequence). CDR3 bases: TGTGCCACCAGCAGAGGGTCAGGGGGATTCTACGAGCAGTACTTC. This codes for CATSRGSGGFYEQYF.

The chain joins TRBV14 to TRBJ1-1, with unresolved D. V was trimmed by 0 bases and J by 0 bases, leaving 11 bases between them. Germline-derived CDR1 and CDR2 are SGHDN and FVKESK. CDR3 length equals 16 residues. The CDR3 nucleotides read TGTGCCAGCAGCCAAGATGTAGGTACAGTGAACACTGAAGCTTTCTTT. Its translation is CASSQDVGTVNTEAFF.

The genes are TRBV2 and TRBJ2-3, with D perhaps matching TRBD2 (5 bases). Germline assignment: CDR1 SNHLY and CDR2 FYNNEI. The CDR3 has 12 amino acids. The ends were cut back, 6 bases at V and 2 bases at J, with 6 bases in the middle. This CDR3 is CASRGDTDTQYF. As DNA, the CDR3 is TGTGCCAGCAGGGGAGACACAGATACGCAGTATTTT. Together with reference TRBV2 and TRBJ2-3, the CDR3 gives the full variable domain: EPEVTQTPSHQVTQMGQEVILRCVPISNHLYFYWYRQILGQKVEFLVSFYNNEISEKSEIFDDQFSVERPDGSNFTLKIRSTKLEDSAMYFCASRGDTDTQYFGPGTRLTVL.

This rearrangement joins TRBV7-3 to TRBJ1-6, with D perhaps TRBD1 (6 bases). The germline V gene encodes CDR1 SGHTA and CDR2 FQGTGA. This CDR3 comprises 15 residues. Trimming shortened V by 3 bases and J by 7 bases, and 13 bases separated the two germline ends. Here the CDR3 DNA reads TGTGCCAGCAGCTTGGGGGCGCTGGGAAATTCACCCCTCCACTTT. It yields the protein CASSLGALGNSPLHF.

The genes are TRBV28 and TRBJ2-1, with a possible D match to TRBD2 (6 bases). Trimming pared 7 bases from V and 5 bases from J, leaving 9 bases between. Germline CDR1 and CDR2: MDHEN and SYDVKM. The CDR3 totals 12 residues. Written as DNA, the CDR3 is TGTGCCAGCAAGACGGGAGACAATGAGCAGTTCTTC. This sequence encodes CASKTGDNEQFF.